The count of the clone carrying this T cell receptor (beta chain) is one. A much larger clone lies one base from this, so it may be a read error. This record comes from a study of identical twins. The CDR3 extends over 13 amino acids. The V gene end was trimmed by 4 bases and the J gene end by 10 bases; junction bases not matched to a gene: 3. Germline assignment: CDR1 LGHDT and CDR2 YNNKEL (reference sequence). TCRdb re-analysed the 5' RACE reads in MiXCR, keeping a single row per CDR3 protein. The table shows some 240,000 distinct CDR3 sequences, with roughly a tenth occurring only once. The TCR comes from a man aged 45-65 years in good health. The chain is built from TRBV3-1 and TRBJ2-2, with 10 nucleotides matching TRBD1. Input material: memory T cells sorted from blood. The DNA of the CDR3 is TGTGCCAGCAGCCGAGGGACAGGGGTGGAGCTGTTTTTT. Translating it yields CASSRGTGVELFF.